This T cell receptor beta chain is drawn from a study of naive and memory T cell subsets. This clonotype was seen a few times. The CDR3 loop spans 14 amino acids. Germline V gene data show CDR1 as SGHAT and CDR2 as FQNNGV. V was trimmed by 2 bases and J by 7 bases, leaving 15 bases between them. Four PCR rounds used nested alpha and beta constant region primers plus the SP2 primer. Reverse transcription of blood and skin TCR RNA was primed at alpha and beta constant regions. TCRdb re-derived calls from the 5' RACE reads in MiXCR, one entry per CDR3 protein. The sample shows 57,000 or so distinct CDR3 sequences, approximately 6.6% of them seen only once. The library had UMIs added by 3' ligation of an oligonucleotide to TCR cDNA. Adult healthy volunteers gave 2.5 ml peripheral blood for whole-blood RNA. Reverse transcription used DNase-treated unsorted total RNA, aiming for roughly 1 to 1000 ng.

The chain combines TRBV11-2 with TRBJ2-7; the D call may be TRBD1 or TRBD2 (5 bases each). The receptor was derived from a male donor in good health. CDR3 sequence: CASSLSRDVKEQYF. CDR3 nucleotides: TGTGCCAGCAGCTTATCCAGGGACGTGAAGGAGCAGTACTTC.